This TCR beta chain was recovered during a study of T cell responses to AZD1222 COVID-19 vaccine (dated by TCRdb to the early 2020s). Regarding the study in general: Because spike-specific TCR depth and breadth did not differ between the two schedules, AZD1222 recipients who got a second dose at roughly 4 weeks were pooled with those who got a second dose at roughly 12 weeks. A total of over 230 trial participants underwent TCR sequencing, of whom under 220 had received two doses of AZD1222 and 26 had received two doses of the MenACWY control vaccine. Trial participants were enrolled into age subgroups of 18-55, 56-69 and 70-plus years, which contained 148, 28 and 57 TCR-sequenced participants, respectively. The full study reports these points: Conclusions about previously exposed vaccinees are limited, since just five to seven AZD1222 recipients were seropositive for SARS-CoV-2 at baseline. The vaccine-associated CD4 TCRs covered the entire spike protein, and the dominant responses fell in regions 160-218 and 743-854. Nearly half of unique spike-specific TCRs reportedly recognized epitopes outside regions mutated in the B.1.351 and B.1.1.7 variants. Participants were mostly white British and included more females than males, and it was suggested by the authors that clonal diversity may have been underestimated. The 56-69-year group was small, and its depth increase did not reach significance, likely because of low power. A significant rise in spike-specific TCR breadth and depth was observed after two AZD1222 doses relative to day 0 and relative to MenACWY recipients. Because no day 14 peak-response samples were available, the repertoires could be characterized only after the peak T cell response.

With regard to this clone: Its antigen has not been determined. The input lacks base qualities; no much larger clone sits a single base away.

The sample's time point label, in plain terms: baseline before first vaccination. The vaccinee samples were drawn from two UK trials, COV001 and COV002, one of which was a single-blind randomized controlled phase 2/3 trial testing AZD1222 (ChAdOx1 nCoV-19) in healthy adults. For TCRbeta chain sequencing, PBMC samples were collected from trial participants at day 0 and at day 28 after the second dose. The CDR3 regions of human TCRbeta chains were analyzed by immunosequencing. The published analysis was carried out like this. Repertoire TCRs were checked for matches against a reference library of SARS-CoV-2-specific TCRs that had been generated using the MIRA antigen-specificity platform. Breadth was defined as the fraction of unique TCRs that were SARS-CoV-2-associated. Depth was defined as the fraction of total T cells that were SARS-CoV-2-associated. Each spike-specific TCR was assigned to its reactive spike region and to a CD4 or CD8 class using the MIRA data. Log10-transformed breadth and depth values were compared by one-way ANOVA with Sidak's multiple comparisons tests. TCRdb's version of the immuneACCESS table is confined to in-frame rearrangements and falls short of the full clone set. An unresolved V gene accounts for under half of the shortfall where checked; the remainder is of unknown origin. V, J and clone size are taken as reported in that table, and D and trimming were inferred from the DNA itself. The sample table lists approximately 100,000 clones, 70% to 90% of them with a count of one. The ten largest account for 16% of the sample.

The CDR3 goes from the cysteine to the phenylalanine over 15 residues. The kept DNA is CDR3 alone, 45 bases in frame from the first base. V is reduced by 8 bases and J by 7 bases, leaving a spacing of 23 bases between them. The CDR1 and CDR2 encoded by the germline V gene are MDHEN and SYDVKM. The rearranged chain carries TRBV28 and TRBJ1-2, with no confidently assigned D gene. Sequencing was performed on peripheral blood, taken on day 0 of AZD1222 vaccination. This sequence was found in an adult in good health. The bases read TGTGCCAGCGGTCCCAACCTAGGCGCCTTATCTGGCTACACCTTC. Its coded protein is CASGPNLGALSGYTF.